The clone carrying this TCR beta chain was counted between two and nine times. Its antigen is undetermined. Single cDNA molecules in the library carried unique molecular identifiers attached during preparation. TCRdb recomputed calls from the reads with MiXCR, one row per CDR3 protein. The sample has roughly 120,000 distinct CDR3 sequences, 6.5% to 10% seen once; the top ten hold just over 1.4%. This entry comes from a study of human T cells and chemical hapten exposure. Whole blood that had not been fractionated was the source of extracted total RNA. Findings of the study overall: Sensitizing with DPC caused no change in TCRs above 1 in 1000 frequency.

CDR3 length: 16 residues. Germline-derived CDR1 and CDR2 are SQVTM and ANQGSEA. The V segment lost 3 bases and the J segment 4 bases; nucleotides outside the gene matches: 10. The chain employs TRBV29-1 and TRBJ2-7; TRBD2 aligns across 12 bases. The receptor comes from a human donor in good health. Some clones in this sample may be carry-over from other donors' samples. Sequencing was performed on whole blood. CDR3 in DNA: TGCAGCGTTGATCTAGCGGGAGGGGCCACTACTTACGAGCAGTACTTC. Translating gives CSVDLAGGATTYEQYF.